Listed below are T cell receptor beta chains from one sample, sequenced in a study of cytomegalovirus exposure and HLA in healthy donors. Only in-frame clones appear in the TCRdb table, and some are missing; sequencing was by immunoSEQ multiplex PCR. The table has 150,000 to 200,000 clones, 65% to 80% seen once. The sequencing input was PBMCs. The receptor set was obtained from a woman in her 40s in good health and CMV-seronegative. Each CDR3 is given with its conserved first and last residue. D genes are given only for firm matches. Only some rows state a clone size, as once, few, many or a class for expanded clones.

.	TRBV5-8	.	TRBJ1-5	TGTGCCAGCAGCGTGACAGGTGATCAGCCCCAGCATTTT	CASSVTGDQPQHF
TRBD1	TRBV27	.	TRBJ1-5	TGTGCCAGCAGTTCGACCCCGGGACAGGGATTGGGTCAGCCCCAGCATTTT	CASSSTPGQGLGQPQHF
.	TRBV6-4	.	TRBJ1-1	TGTGCCAGCAGTGACTTTAAAACAGGGAAGGCTTTCTTT	CASSDFKTGKAFF
.	TRBV7-9	.	TRBJ1-1	TGTGCCAGCAGCTTAGAGGGGCCAAACACTGAAGCTTTCTTT	CASSLEGPNTEAFF
TRBD1	TRBV10-3	.	TRBJ1-2	TGTGCCATCAGAGGGGACAGGGAGGGTGGCTACACCTTC	CAIRGDREGGYTF
TRBD1	TRBV7-6	.	TRBJ1-1	TGTGCCGGCAGCTTAGGGAGGGTCACAGGGGACACTGAAGCTTTCTTT	CAGSLGRVTGDTEAFF
TRBD2	TRBV6-6	.	TRBJ2-3	TGTGCCAGCAGTTACACTAGCGGGATGGATACGCAGTATTTT	CASSYTSGMDTQYF
TRBD1	TRBV19	.	TRBJ2-3	TGTGCCAGTAGTATAGGGAGGGGACAGGAGGGAGATACGCAGTATTTT	CASSIGRGQEGDTQYF
.	TRBV18	.	TRBJ2-1	TGTGCCAGCTCACCACCGGGCAGGGGTAGAGATGAGCAGTTCTTC	CASSPPGRGRDEQFF
.	TRBV19	.	TRBJ1-2	TGTGCCAGTAGTACACCGACAGGAAGAAAGGCCGGCTACACCTTC	CASSTPTGRKAGYTF
TRBD1	TRBV10-3	.	TRBJ2-7	TGTGCCATCAGTGCCGTCACAGGGGGCCTCTCCTACGAGCAGTACTTC	CAISAVTGGLSYEQYF
.	TRBV11-2	.	TRBJ2-6	TGTGCCAGCAGGGGCCTCAGTCGGGCCAACGTCCTGACTTTC	CASRGLSRANVLTF
TRBD2	TRBV4-3	.	TRBJ2-1	TGCGCCAGCAGACAGAGTAGCGGGAGGGCCCATGAGCAGTTCTTC	CASRQSSGRAHEQFF
.	TRBV11-3	.	TRBJ1-5	TGTGCCGGCAGCTTAGATTCCGCAGGGCAGCCCCAGCATTTT	CAGSLDSAGQPQHF
.	TRBV27	.	TRBJ1-1	TGTGCCAGCAGACCCTCGGGGGCGGGGGATGGGGACGCTTTCTTT	CASRPSGAGDGDAFF
.	TRBV7-9	.	TRBJ1-1	TGTTCCAGCATCCAGGCTCGGGGGGGGGTAAACACTGAAGCTTTCTTT	CSSIQARGGVNTEAFF
TRBD1	TRBV30	once	TRBJ1-2	TGTGCCTGGAGCCCAGACAGGGGAAACTATGGCTACACCTTC	CAWSPDRGNYGYTF
.	TRBV4-1	.	TRBJ1-1	TGCGCCAGCAGCCACCCCTGGGGGATCAGGGGTACGGGGACTGAAGCTTTCTTT	CASSHPWGIRGTGTEAFF
.	TRBV5-1	.	TRBJ1-1	TGCGCCAGCAGTCCAGGGGTTACTGAAGCTTTCTTT	CASSPGVTEAFF
.	TRBV7-8	.	TRBJ1-6	TGTGCCAGCAGCCCGATGACAGTAAATAATTCACCCCTCCACTTT	CASSPMTVNNSPLHF
TRBD1	TRBV30	.	TRBJ2-1	TGTGCCTGGATCCGTAGACAGGGCAATGAGCAGTTCTTC	CAWIRRQGNEQFF
.	TRBV19	.	TRBJ2-3	TGTGCCAGTAGTATCCGAGGAGATACGCAGTATTTT	CASSIRGDTQYF
TRBD1	TRBV7-3	.	TRBJ2-3	TGTGCCAGCAGCTCGACAGGGTTCGCAGATACGCAGTATTTT	CASSSTGFADTQYF
TRBD2	TRBV7-9	.	TRBJ2-1	TGTTCCAGCAGCTTAGCTGGCGGGCGGGGGGATGAGCAGTTCTTC	CSSSLAGGRGDEQFF
TRBD1	TRBV5-1	.	TRBJ1-5	TGCGCCAGCAGCTTGGGACAGGGTCCCCTTCAGCCCCAGCATTTT	CASSLGQGPLQPQHF
.	TRBV7-8	.	TRBJ2-1	TGTGCCAGCAGCTTAGTAGGGGAAAATGAGCAGTTCTTC	CASSLVGENEQFF
TRBD2	TRBV13	.	TRBJ2-2	TGTGCCAGCAGCTTAGGGGTAGCGGGGAACACCGGGGAGCTGTTTTTT	CASSLGVAGNTGELFF
.	TRBV30	.	TRBJ1-5	TGTGCCTCCTCCCCCGGGGGGAATCAGCCCCAGCATTTT	CASSPGGNQPQHF
TRBD1	TRBV27	.	TRBJ1-2	TGTGCCAGCAGTTTCCAGGGGGCATATGGCTACACCTTC	CASSFQGAYGYTF
TRBD1	TRBV6-5	.	TRBJ1-2	TGTGCCAGCAGTAAGGGACAGGGTGGATATGGCTACACCTTC	CASSKGQGGYGYTF
TRBD1	TRBV7-2	few	TRBJ2-7	TGTGCCAGCAGCTTAAGGACAGGGGTCTACGAGCAGTACTTC	CASSLRTGVYEQYF
.	TRBV6-1	.	TRBJ1-4	TGTGCCAGCAGTGAAGACGGTGGTGAAAAACTGTTTTTT	CASSEDGGEKLFF
TRBD1	TRBV15	.	TRBJ1-3	TGTGCCACCAGCATGAACAGGGGTTCAGGAAACACCATATATTTT	CATSMNRGSGNTIYF
.	TRBV15	.	TRBJ2-7	TGTGCCACCAGCAGAGGACACTTATACGAGCAGTACTTC	CATSRGHLYEQYF
TRBD1	TRBV18	.	TRBJ1-2	TGTGCCAGCTCCCCGGGACAGGATAATAGCTACACCTTC	CASSPGQDNSYTF
.	TRBV7-9	.	TRBJ1-5	TGTGCCAGCAGCTTAGTTGGAGGGGGGGATCAGCCCCAGCATTTT	CASSLVGGGDQPQHF
.	TRBV21-1	.	TRBJ2-3	TGTGCCAGCAGGACTAGCGGGAGGGCCGACGCAGATACGCAGTATTTT	CASRTSGRADADTQYF
.	TRBV7-2	.	TRBJ1-4	TGTGCCAGCAGCTCCTACTTCCGTGCAACTAATGAAAAACTGTTTTTT	CASSSYFRATNEKLFF
.	TRBV5-6	.	TRBJ1-3	TGTGCCAGCAGCTTCGGGACATATGGAAACACCATATATTTT	CASSFGTYGNTIYF
TRBD1	TRBV7-9	.	TRBJ1-4	TGTGCCAGCAGCTTGGGACAGCCCTCAACTAATGAAAAACTGTTTTTT	CASSLGQPSTNEKLFF
.	TRBV19	.	TRBJ1-5	TGTGCCAGTAGTATGCCCGGAATGCGGACCCAGCATTTT	CASSMPGMRTQHF